Listed below are T cell receptor beta chains from one sample, sequenced in a study of human T cells and chemical hapten exposure. TCRdb ran MiXCR on the RACE reads and lists one entry per CDR3 protein. The profile shows under 450,000 distinct CDR3 sequences, approximately 4.4% of them singletons. The starting material was whole blood, obtained in connection with sensitization to the hapten diphenylcyclopropenone (DPC). Receptor source: a woman aged 50 to 60 with alopecia areata. Some clones in this sample may be carry-over from other donors' samples. Both conserved end residues are part of each CDR3. The order of the fields is D gene, V gene, J gene, clone size, CDR3 DNA, CDR3 protein. D genes are given only for firm matches. Clone size appears in some rows only: once, few, many, or a class for an expanded clone.

d_call: -
v_call: TRBV4-1
j_call: TRBJ1-5
clone_size: many
cdr3_nt: TGCGCCAGCAGCCACGGGGGCCAAGGGCAGCCCCAGCATTTT
cdr3_aa: CASSHGGQGQPQHF

d_call: TRBD1
v_call: TRBV3-1
j_call: TRBJ1-5
clone_size: many
cdr3_nt: TGTGCCAGCAGCCGAGGACAGGGGTTAGATCAGCCCCAGCATTTT
cdr3_aa: CASSRGQGLDQPQHF

d_call: -
v_call: TRBV13
j_call: TRBJ2-7
clone_size: -
cdr3_nt: TGTGCCAGCAGCTTAGGCCTACAGGACTCCTACGAGCAGTACTTC
cdr3_aa: CASSLGLQDSYEQYF

d_call: TRBD2
v_call: TRBV2
j_call: TRBJ2-1
clone_size: few
cdr3_nt: TGTGCCAGCAGTGATGGGGCGGGGGGCCACTCCTACAATGAGCAGTTCTTC
cdr3_aa: CASSDGAGGHSYNEQFF

d_call: TRBD1
v_call: TRBV7-8
j_call: TRBJ2-2
clone_size: -
cdr3_nt: TGTGCCAGCAGCCCCGGGACAGGGTTGGGGACCGGGGAGCTGTTTTTT
cdr3_aa: CASSPGTGLGTGELFF

d_call: -
v_call: TRBV12-5
j_call: TRBJ1-1
clone_size: few
cdr3_nt: TGTGCTAGTGGTTATCCTGAAGCTTTCTTT
cdr3_aa: CASGYPEAFF

d_call: -
v_call: TRBV6-5
j_call: TRBJ2-5
clone_size: many
cdr3_nt: TGTGCCAGCAGTTTCGATTTGTACCAAGAGACCCAGTACTTC
cdr3_aa: CASSFDLYQETQYF

d_call: -
v_call: TRBV4-3
j_call: TRBJ2-1
clone_size: -
cdr3_nt: TGCGCCAGCAGCGGGGGATCTAGCTCCTACAATGAGCAGTTCTTC
cdr3_aa: CASSGGSSSYNEQFF

d_call: -
v_call: TRBV20-1
j_call: TRBJ2-1
clone_size: few
cdr3_nt: TGCAGTGCTAGCCCCGGGGAGGTCGGTATGCATGAGCAGTTCTTC
cdr3_aa: CSASPGEVGMHEQFF

d_call: -
v_call: TRBV20-1
j_call: TRBJ1-3
clone_size: -
cdr3_nt: TGCAGTGCTAGAGAACCCAGACCGGGAGGCACCATATATTTT
cdr3_aa: CSAREPRPGGTIYF

d_call: TRBD2
v_call: TRBV9
j_call: TRBJ2-3
clone_size: many
cdr3_nt: TGTGCCAGCAGCCCGCTGGGCGGGACTAGCCACAATTTT
cdr3_aa: CASSPLGGTSHNF

d_call: -
v_call: TRBV30
j_call: TRBJ2-1
clone_size: few
cdr3_nt: TGTGCCTGGAGTCCTGTACGTGTCTCTTCTTCCTACAATGAGCAGTTCTTC
cdr3_aa: CAWSPVRVSSSYNEQFF

d_call: -
v_call: TRBV28
j_call: TRBJ2-4
clone_size: -
cdr3_nt: TGTGCCAGCAGCTTAGACAGTGTCGCCAAAAACATTCAGTACTTC
cdr3_aa: CASSLDSVAKNIQYF

d_call: -
v_call: TRBV20-1
j_call: TRBJ2-1
clone_size: many
cdr3_nt: TGCAGTGCTAGAGACAGAGCCTCCTACAATGAGCAGTTCTTC
cdr3_aa: CSARDRASYNEQFF

d_call: -
v_call: TRBV20-1
j_call: TRBJ2-7
clone_size: -
cdr3_nt: TGCAGTGCGGTCGACAACTACGAGCAGTACTTC
cdr3_aa: CSAVDNYEQYF

d_call: -
v_call: TRBV12-3/TRBV12-4
j_call: TRBJ2-7
clone_size: many
cdr3_nt: TGTGCCAGCAGTCCCCTGGGGGGCAGCTCCTACGAGCAGTACTTC
cdr3_aa: CASSPLGGSSYEQYF

d_call: -
v_call: TRBV6-5
j_call: TRBJ1-1
clone_size: -
cdr3_nt: TGTGCCAGCAGGGTTGGGCTACAGCTTCTGGCTGAAGCTTTCTTT
cdr3_aa: CASRVGLQLLAEAFF

d_call: -
v_call: TRBV6-6
j_call: TRBJ2-1
clone_size: many
cdr3_nt: TGTGCCAGCAGTTACGGGGATGAGCAGTTCTTC
cdr3_aa: CASSYGDEQFF

d_call: -
v_call: TRBV7-9
j_call: TRBJ1-5
clone_size: many
cdr3_nt: TGTGCCAGCAGCTTAGATGGGAGGGACCAGCCCCAGCATTTT
cdr3_aa: CASSLDGRDQPQHF

d_call: TRBD1
v_call: TRBV5-1
j_call: TRBJ2-7
clone_size: many
cdr3_nt: TGCGCCAGCAGCGTGATGCCGGGACAGGGCAAAGAGCAGTACTTC
cdr3_aa: CASSVMPGQGKEQYF

d_call: -
v_call: TRBV4-3
j_call: TRBJ2-3
clone_size: many
cdr3_nt: TGCGCCAGCAGCCAAGATCTCTCTAGCACAGATACGCAGTATTTT
cdr3_aa: CASSQDLSSTDTQYF

d_call: TRBD2
v_call: TRBV7-3
j_call: TRBJ2-1
clone_size: many
cdr3_nt: TGTGCCAGCAGCCCCGCTAGCGGGGGGTACAATGAGCAGTTCTTC
cdr3_aa: CASSPASGGYNEQFF

d_call: -
v_call: TRBV6-6
j_call: TRBJ1-1
clone_size: many
cdr3_nt: TGTGCCAGCAGTGCTTCATCAGGGGCTGAAGCTTTCTTT
cdr3_aa: CASSASSGAEAFF

d_call: TRBD1
v_call: TRBV2
j_call: TRBJ1-1
clone_size: few
cdr3_nt: TGTGCCACCCTCCGCGACAGGGACACTGAAGCTTTCTTT
cdr3_aa: CATLRDRDTEAFF

d_call: -
v_call: TRBV11-2
j_call: TRBJ1-2
clone_size: few
cdr3_nt: TGTGCCAGCAGCTTAGGGTCCCTCCGGGACGGCTTCTATGGCTACACCTTC
cdr3_aa: CASSLGSLRDGFYGYTF

d_call: -
v_call: TRBV5-6
j_call: TRBJ1-1
clone_size: few
cdr3_nt: TGTGCCAGCAGCCCGGGAGTAGGGCTGAACACTGAAGCTTTCTTT
cdr3_aa: CASSPGVGLNTEAFF

d_call: -
v_call: TRBV29-1
j_call: TRBJ2-5
clone_size: few
cdr3_nt: TGCAGCGCTCCGCTGACTCAAGAGACCCAGTACTTC
cdr3_aa: CSAPLTQETQYF

d_call: -
v_call: TRBV4-3
j_call: TRBJ2-3
clone_size: many
cdr3_nt: TGCGCCAGCAGCCAAGCGGAGGCCGCTAGCACAGATACGCAGTATTTT
cdr3_aa: CASSQAEAASTDTQYF

d_call: -
v_call: TRBV12-3/TRBV12-4
j_call: TRBJ2-6
clone_size: -
cdr3_nt: TGTGCCAGCATGAGGGGGGGAATTAGCTCTGGGGCCAACGTCCTGACTTTC
cdr3_aa: CASMRGGISSGANVLTF

d_call: -
v_call: TRBV6-6
j_call: TRBJ2-1
clone_size: many
cdr3_nt: TGTGCCATCGGCCCCGACACCCCTAATGAGCAGTTCTTC
cdr3_aa: CAIGPDTPNEQFF

d_call: -
v_call: TRBV5-4
j_call: TRBJ1-2
clone_size: -
cdr3_nt: TGTGCCAGCAGCCTACCTGGCTGGTATGGCTACACCTTC
cdr3_aa: CASSLPGWYGYTF

d_call: -
v_call: TRBV5-4
j_call: TRBJ2-1
clone_size: few
cdr3_nt: TGTGCCAGCAGCTCCGAATTCTCCTCCTACAATGAGCAGTTCTTC
cdr3_aa: CASSSEFSSYNEQFF

d_call: TRBD1
v_call: TRBV25-1
j_call: TRBJ1-2
clone_size: many
cdr3_nt: TGTGCCAGCAGTGAATATTTCCAGGGGGAGCGTGGCTACACCTTC
cdr3_aa: CASSEYFQGERGYTF

d_call: -
v_call: TRBV29-1
j_call: TRBJ1-1
clone_size: few
cdr3_nt: TGCAACCAGAGGGCCCAGATGAACACTGAAGCTTTCTTT
cdr3_aa: CNQRAQMNTEAFF

d_call: TRBD2
v_call: TRBV7-8
j_call: TRBJ2-5
clone_size: many
cdr3_nt: TGTGCCAGCAGCCGGACTAGCGGGAGGGCCCGGGAGACCCAGTACTTC
cdr3_aa: CASSRTSGRARETQYF

d_call: TRBD1
v_call: TRBV6-6
j_call: TRBJ1-1
clone_size: many
cdr3_nt: TGTGCCAGCAGTTCCAGGGGGCGACCTGAAGCTTTCTTT
cdr3_aa: CASSSRGRPEAFF

d_call: -
v_call: TRBV2
j_call: TRBJ1-6
clone_size: few
cdr3_nt: TGTGCCAGCAGGGGACAAGGGTCACCCCTCCACTTT
cdr3_aa: CASRGQGSPLHF

d_call: -
v_call: TRBV18
j_call: TRBJ1-1
clone_size: many
cdr3_nt: TGTGCCAGCTCACCACTGGGGAACACTGAAGCTTTCTTT
cdr3_aa: CASSPLGNTEAFF

d_call: -
v_call: TRBV10-3
j_call: TRBJ2-3
clone_size: many
cdr3_nt: TGTGCCATCAGTTCCTCCCCTAGCGCCTTTTCCACAGATACGCAGTATTTT
cdr3_aa: CAISSSPSAFSTDTQYF

d_call: TRBD2
v_call: TRBV3-1
j_call: TRBJ2-5
clone_size: -
cdr3_nt: TGTGCCAGCAGCCCCCTAGCGGGAGTACGAGAGACCCAGTACTTC
cdr3_aa: CASSPLAGVRETQYF

d_call: -
v_call: TRBV6-5
j_call: TRBJ1-2
clone_size: many
cdr3_nt: TGTGCCAGCCGCCCTCTCCCAACTAACTATGGCTACACCTTC
cdr3_aa: CASRPLPTNYGYTF

d_call: -
v_call: TRBV4-3
j_call: TRBJ2-7
clone_size: few
cdr3_nt: TGCGCCAGCAGCCAAGAAGGGCCAGGGGGGGGCTACGAGCAGTACTTC
cdr3_aa: CASSQEGPGGGYEQYF

d_call: -
v_call: TRBV18
j_call: TRBJ2-7
clone_size: many
cdr3_nt: TGTGCCAGCTCACCAGAGGGTACACCCTACGAGCAGTACTTC
cdr3_aa: CASSPEGTPYEQYF